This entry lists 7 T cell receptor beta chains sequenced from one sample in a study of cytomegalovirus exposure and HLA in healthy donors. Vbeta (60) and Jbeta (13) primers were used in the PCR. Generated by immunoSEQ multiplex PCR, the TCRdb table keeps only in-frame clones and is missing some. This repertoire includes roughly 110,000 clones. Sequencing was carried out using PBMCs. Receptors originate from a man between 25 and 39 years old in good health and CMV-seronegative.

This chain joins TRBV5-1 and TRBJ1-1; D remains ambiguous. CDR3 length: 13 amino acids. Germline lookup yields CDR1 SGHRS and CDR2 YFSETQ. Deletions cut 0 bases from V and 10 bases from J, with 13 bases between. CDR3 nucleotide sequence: TGCGCCAGCAGCTTGGCGTCTCGATCGGGAGCTTTCTTT. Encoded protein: CASSLASRSGAFF.

The CDR3 bases are TGTGCCAGCAGCCAAGAAGAGGGGACAGGGGGCTACGAGCAGTACTTC. Translating it yields CASSQEEGTGGYEQYF. The chain uses TRBV4-2 and TRBJ2-7; 11 positions match TRBD1. Germline CDR1 and CDR2: LGHNA and YNFKEQ. V was clipped by 0 bases and J by 3 bases; unmatched bases: 4. CDR3 length equals 16 residues.

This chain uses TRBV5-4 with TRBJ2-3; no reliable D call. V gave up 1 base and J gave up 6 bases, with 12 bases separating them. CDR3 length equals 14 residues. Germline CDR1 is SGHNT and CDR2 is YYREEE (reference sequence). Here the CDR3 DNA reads TGTGCCAGCAGCTTGAGCGTAGTGAGGGATACGCAGTATTTT. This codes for CASSLSVVRDTQYF.

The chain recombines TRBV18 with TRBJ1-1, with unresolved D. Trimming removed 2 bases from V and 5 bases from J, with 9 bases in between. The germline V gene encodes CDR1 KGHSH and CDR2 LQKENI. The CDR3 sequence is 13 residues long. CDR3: CASSPKGGTEAFF. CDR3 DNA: TGTGCCAGCTCACCAAAGGGAGGGACTGAAGCTTTCTTT.

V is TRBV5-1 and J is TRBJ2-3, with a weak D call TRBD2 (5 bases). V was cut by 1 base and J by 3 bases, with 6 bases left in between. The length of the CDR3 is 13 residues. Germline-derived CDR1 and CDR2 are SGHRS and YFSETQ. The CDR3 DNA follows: TGCGCCAGCAGCTTGCCGGGGACAGATACGCAGTATTTT. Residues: CASSLPGTDTQYF.

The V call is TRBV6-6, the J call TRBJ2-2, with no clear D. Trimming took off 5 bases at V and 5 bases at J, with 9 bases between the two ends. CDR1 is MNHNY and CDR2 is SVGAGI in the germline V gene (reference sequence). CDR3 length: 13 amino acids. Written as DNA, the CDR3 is TGTGCCAGCAGTCGCGAATTTACCGGGGAGCTGTTTTTT. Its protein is CASSREFTGELFF.

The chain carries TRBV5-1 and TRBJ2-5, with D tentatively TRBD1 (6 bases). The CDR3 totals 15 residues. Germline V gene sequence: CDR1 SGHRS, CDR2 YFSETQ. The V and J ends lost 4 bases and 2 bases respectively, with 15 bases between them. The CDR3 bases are TGCGCCAGCAGCCGACAGACAGGACTTCAAGAGACCCAGTACTTC. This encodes CASSRQTGLQETQYF.